Listed below are T cell receptor beta chains from one sample, sequenced in a study of T cell changes during pregnancy in multiple sclerosis. Generated by immunoSEQ multiplex PCR, the TCRdb table keeps only in-frame clones and is missing some. The sample carries around 110,000 clones, 92% recorded once. The sample was peripheral blood, taken in the third trimester of pregnancy. These receptors were taken from a female donor with multiple sclerosis, enrolled in a pregnancy study. Both conserved end residues are part of each CDR3. Fields, in order: clone size, V gene, J gene, D gene, CDR3 DNA, CDR3 protein. The D gene is left open where the match is weak. Part of the rows lack a size; the others show once, few, many or a class for expanded clones.

abundance: NA
v_gene: TRBV7-2
j_gene: TRBJ1-4
d_gene: TRBD1
CDR3nt: TGTGCCAGCACGGGACAGGGGAATGAAAAACTGTTTTTT
CDR3aa: CASTGQGNEKLFF

abundance: NA
v_gene: TRBV19
j_gene: TRBJ1-2
d_gene: TRBD1
CDR3nt: TGTGCCAGTAGTATGCGAGGGGGCGCTGGCTACACCTTC
CDR3aa: CASSMRGGAGYTF

abundance: NA
v_gene: TRBV19
j_gene: TRBJ1-4
d_gene: NA
CDR3nt: TGTGCCAGTAGTACCCAGCGGACTAATGAAAAACTGTTTTTT
CDR3aa: CASSTQRTNEKLFF

abundance: NA
v_gene: TRBV6-1
j_gene: TRBJ2-7
d_gene: TRBD2
CDR3nt: TGTGCCAGCAGTCCACTAGCGGCCCTTTCCTACGAGCAGTACTTC
CDR3aa: CASSPLAALSYEQYF

abundance: NA
v_gene: TRBV6-6
j_gene: TRBJ1-1
d_gene: NA
CDR3nt: TGTGCCAGCAGTTACCCCCTGACTGCGAACACTGAAGCTTTCTTT
CDR3aa: CASSYPLTANTEAFF

abundance: NA
v_gene: TRBV5-1
j_gene: TRBJ2-2
d_gene: NA
CDR3nt: TGCGCCAGCAGCTTAGGAGCCCCGGACACCGGGGAGCTGTTTTTT
CDR3aa: CASSLGAPDTGELFF

abundance: NA
v_gene: TRBV5-1
j_gene: TRBJ2-3
d_gene: NA
CDR3nt: TGCGCCAGCAGCCTGGGTCCCTTAACAGATACGCAGTATTTT
CDR3aa: CASSLGPLTDTQYF

abundance: NA
v_gene: TRBV28
j_gene: TRBJ1-3
d_gene: NA
CDR3nt: TGTGCCAGCAGTACGGCGGGACCTGGGAGAGGAAACACCATATATTTT
CDR3aa: CASSTAGPGRGNTIYF

abundance: NA
v_gene: TRBV11-1
j_gene: TRBJ2-2
d_gene: TRBD2
CDR3nt: TGTGCCAGCAGCCTTCTAGCGGGAGGCCCCGGGGAGCTGTTTTTT
CDR3aa: CASSLLAGGPGELFF

abundance: once
v_gene: TRBV6-5
j_gene: TRBJ2-6
d_gene: NA
CDR3nt: TGTGCCAGCAGTCAAACAGGGTCTGGGGCCAACGTCCTGACTTTC
CDR3aa: CASSQTGSGANVLTF

abundance: NA
v_gene: TRBV6-5
j_gene: TRBJ1-1
d_gene: NA
CDR3nt: TGTGCCAGCAGAAACAGGGAAGGAGTCACTGAAGCTTTCTTT
CDR3aa: CASRNREGVTEAFF

abundance: once
v_gene: TRBV30
j_gene: TRBJ1-2
d_gene: NA
CDR3nt: TGTGCCTGGCGTCCGGGAATCGGGGGGAGAGGCTACACCTTC
CDR3aa: CAWRPGIGGRGYTF

abundance: NA
v_gene: TRBV28
j_gene: TRBJ2-5
d_gene: NA
CDR3nt: TGTGCCAGCAGTCCTGGCCTCCAAGAGACCCAGTACTTC
CDR3aa: CASSPGLQETQYF

abundance: few
v_gene: TRBV19
j_gene: TRBJ1-1
d_gene: NA
CDR3nt: TGTGCCAGTAGTATGAGCGTCGCGGGCACTGAAGCTTTCTTT
CDR3aa: CASSMSVAGTEAFF

abundance: NA
v_gene: TRBV2
j_gene: TRBJ2-1
d_gene: TRBD2
CDR3nt: TGTGCCAGCAGTGATCCCCTTGATCGAGCTAGCGGGTTCAATGAGCAGTTCTTC
CDR3aa: CASSDPLDRASGFNEQFF

abundance: NA
v_gene: TRBV15
j_gene: TRBJ2-5
d_gene: NA
CDR3nt: TGTGCCACCAGCAGAGATAGGGGAAACAGCAAAGAGACCCAGTACTTC
CDR3aa: CATSRDRGNSKETQYF

abundance: few
v_gene: TRBV18
j_gene: TRBJ2-5
d_gene: NA
CDR3nt: TGTGCCAGCTCACCATTGTCGGGAGAGACCCAGTACTTC
CDR3aa: CASSPLSGETQYF

abundance: few
v_gene: TRBV6-1
j_gene: TRBJ1-1
d_gene: NA
CDR3nt: TGTGCCAGCAATCCGACAGTTCAGACTGAAGCTTTCTTT
CDR3aa: CASNPTVQTEAFF

abundance: NA
v_gene: TRBV7-9
j_gene: TRBJ1-1
d_gene: NA
CDR3nt: TGTGCCAGCAGCTCTGACAGACTCTACACTGAAGCTTTCTTT
CDR3aa: CASSSDRLYTEAFF

abundance: NA
v_gene: TRBV11-2
j_gene: TRBJ1-1
d_gene: NA
CDR3nt: TGTGCCAGCAGCTCCCACAGGATTACTGAAGCTTTCTTT
CDR3aa: CASSSHRITEAFF

abundance: few
v_gene: TRBV25-1
j_gene: TRBJ1-5
d_gene: NA
CDR3nt: TGTGCCAGCTCCCGGGGTCAGCCCCAGCATTTT
CDR3aa: CASSRGQPQHF

abundance: NA
v_gene: TRBV2
j_gene: TRBJ2-7
d_gene: TRBD2
CDR3nt: TGTGCCAGCAGCCGTAGCGGGAGGGGTCGGAACGAGCAGTACTTC
CDR3aa: CASSRSGRGRNEQYF

abundance: NA
v_gene: TRBV6-1
j_gene: TRBJ1-2
d_gene: NA
CDR3nt: TGTGCCAGCAGTGAACTCCAAGGGGTAGGCTACACCTTC
CDR3aa: CASSELQGVGYTF

abundance: NA
v_gene: TRBV6-6
j_gene: TRBJ1-5
d_gene: NA
CDR3nt: TGTGCCAGCAGACAGGAGTTAAATCAGCCCCAGCATTTT
CDR3aa: CASRQELNQPQHF

abundance: NA
v_gene: TRBV28
j_gene: TRBJ1-5
d_gene: NA
CDR3nt: TGTGCCAGCAGTTTGCAACAGGGCCGAAATCAGCCCCAGCATTTT
CDR3aa: CASSLQQGRNQPQHF

abundance: NA
v_gene: TRBV5-5
j_gene: TRBJ2-7
d_gene: NA
CDR3nt: TGTGCCAGCAGCTTGGAGGGGTCGGCTCTCGGCGAGCAGTACTTC
CDR3aa: CASSLEGSALGEQYF

abundance: NA
v_gene: TRBV7-8
j_gene: TRBJ1-1
d_gene: TRBD1
CDR3nt: TGTGCCAGCAGCCCGGACAGGGCACCTGGATTTAACACTGAAGCTTTCTTT
CDR3aa: CASSPDRAPGFNTEAFF

abundance: NA
v_gene: TRBV21-1
j_gene: TRBJ2-1
d_gene: NA
CDR3nt: TGTGCCAGCACCCCCCTGGGGCGGGACCCTATGGATGAGCAGTTCTTC
CDR3aa: CASTPLGRDPMDEQFF

abundance: few
v_gene: TRBV30
j_gene: TRBJ1-1
d_gene: NA
CDR3nt: TGTGCCTGGAGTACACGGGGGGCCACTGAAGCTTTCTTT
CDR3aa: CAWSTRGATEAFF

abundance: NA
v_gene: TRBV5-8
j_gene: TRBJ2-1
d_gene: TRBD2
CDR3nt: TGTGCCAGCAGCCCCGGGGCGGGAGGGGTCAATGAGCAGTTCTTC
CDR3aa: CASSPGAGGVNEQFF

abundance: NA
v_gene: TRBV5-1
j_gene: TRBJ1-2
d_gene: TRBD1
CDR3nt: TGCGCCAGCAGCCTAGGGACAGGGAAATATGGCTACACCTTC
CDR3aa: CASSLGTGKYGYTF

abundance: NA
v_gene: TRBV5-4
j_gene: TRBJ2-5
d_gene: NA
CDR3nt: TGTGCCAGCAGCTTCTGGACTGGGGAAGAGACCCAGTACTTC
CDR3aa: CASSFWTGEETQYF